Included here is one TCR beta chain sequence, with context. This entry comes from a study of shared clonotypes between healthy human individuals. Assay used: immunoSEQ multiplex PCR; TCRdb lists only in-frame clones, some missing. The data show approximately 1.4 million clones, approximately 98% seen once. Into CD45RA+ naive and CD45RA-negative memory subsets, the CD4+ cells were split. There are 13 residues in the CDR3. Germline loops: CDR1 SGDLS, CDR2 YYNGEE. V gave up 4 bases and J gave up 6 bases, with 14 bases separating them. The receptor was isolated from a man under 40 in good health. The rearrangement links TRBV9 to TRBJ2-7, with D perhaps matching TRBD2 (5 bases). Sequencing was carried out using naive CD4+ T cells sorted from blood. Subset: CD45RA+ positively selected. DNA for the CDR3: TGTGCCAGCAGCCTGGACGGGATTCTCGAGCAGTACTTC. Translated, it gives CASSLDGILEQYF.